These 25 T cell receptor beta chains were sequenced from one sample in a study of T cell responses to AZD1222 COVID-19 vaccine. Measured with immunoSEQ multiplex PCR; TCRdb has only the in-frame clones, and not every one. The sample has 150,000 or so clones, 85% to 95% seen once; the top ten hold 1.3%. The sample consisted of peripheral blood, taken on day 0 of AZD1222 vaccination. Every receptor here comes from an adult in good health.

V is TRBV5-1 and J is TRBJ1-1; D not certain. The CDR3 sequence is 13 residues long. Germline CDR1 reads SGHRS; CDR2 reads YFSETQ. V was shortened by 4 bases and J by 2 bases, with 9 bases between the two germline ends. The CDR3 sequence: CASSEDGNTEAFF. For the CDR3, the DNA is TGCGCCAGCAGCGAGGACGGAAACACTGAAGCTTTCTTT.

The V and J genes are TRBV19 and TRBJ1-2; D uncertain. There are 13 residues in the CDR3. Germline V lookup: CDR1 LNHDA, CDR2 SQIVND (reference sequence). V lost 8 bases to trimming and J lost 2 bases, with 12 bases between them. CDR3 region: CASRVGGNYGYTF. The CDR3 DNA reads TGTGCCAGTCGAGTAGGTGGCAACTATGGCTACACCTTC. Full variable domain (outside the CDR3, taken from reference TRBV19 and TRBJ1-2): DGGITQSPKYLFRKEGQNVTLSCEQNLNHDAMYWYRQDPGQGLRLIYYSQIVNDFQKGDIAEGYSVSREKKESFPLTVTSAQKNPTAFYLCASRVGGNYGYTFGSGTRLTVV.

The V call is TRBV19, the J call TRBJ1-2; tentative D call: TRBD1 (5 bases). The germline CDR1 and CDR2 sequences are LNHDA and SQIVND (reference sequence). Deletions cut 6 bases from V and 4 bases from J, with 12 bases between. The CDR3 totals 13 residues. The DNA of the CDR3 is TGTGCCAGTAGGCCCCGACAGTCCTATGGCTACACCTTC. Protein sequence: CASRPRQSYGYTF.

The chain recombines TRBV6-5 with TRBJ2-1, with 10 bases fitting TRBD2. With V trimmed by 6 bases and J by 4 bases, 3 bases remained unmatched. The CDR3 has 14 amino acids. CDR1 and CDR2 from the germline V gene are MNHEY and SVGAGI. The CDR3 coding sequence is TGTGCCAGCAGCCAGCGGGAGGGTTACAATGAGCAGTTCTTC. Translating gives CASSQREGYNEQFF.

This clone occurred a few times. The CDR3 DNA sequence: TGCGCCAGCAGGGACATCTCCGGGAGCCCAGATACGCAGTATTTT. It yields the protein CASRDISGSPDTQYF. The chain carries TRBV4-1 and TRBJ2-3, with a tentative D call TRBD2 (6 bases). The V and J ends lost 6 bases and 4 bases respectively, with 17 bases between them. Germline CDR1 MGHRA, CDR2 YSYEKL. The CDR3 length is 15 residues.

The V gene is TRBV27, the J gene TRBJ1-4; no clear D gene. The CDR3 runs to 15 residues. The V and J ends lost 3 bases and 1 base respectively, with 9 bases between them. From germline, CDR1 is MNHEY and CDR2 SMNVEV (reference sequence). The CDR3 is CASSLRKGTNEKLFF. The CDR3, as DNA: TGTGCCAGCAGTTTGCGGAAGGGAACTAATGAAAAACTGTTTTTT.

The chain combines TRBV11-2 with TRBJ2-1; unclear D gene. Germline V gives CDR1 SGHAT, CDR2 FQNNGV. With 0 bases removed from V and 4 bases from J, the gap between germline ends came to 4 bases. CDR3 length: 13 residues. CDR3 residues: CASSLEKYNEQFF. DNA for the CDR3: TGTGCCAGCAGCTTAGAGAAATACAATGAGCAGTTCTTC.

This rearrangement joins TRBV30 to TRBJ1-2, with TRBD1 identical over 7 bases. The CDR3 contains 11 residues. The V and J ends lost 4 bases and 9 bases, in that order; junction bases with no gene match: 5. The germline CDR1 and CDR2 sequences are GTSNPN and SVGIG (reference sequence). The CDR3 DNA sequence: TGTGCCTGGAAAGGGGGCGGGCGCTACACCTTC. This sequence encodes CAWKGGGRYTF.

The chain employs TRBV20-1 and TRBJ1-5; unclear D gene. The germline V gene has CDR1 DFQATT and CDR2 SNEGSKA (reference sequence). Trimming took off 3 bases at V and 2 bases at J, with 8 bases between the two ends. This CDR3 is built from 13 residues. The CDR3 bases are TGCAGTGCTAGTAAGGGTGGCAATCAGCCCCAGCATTTT. This codes for CSASKGGNQPQHF.

The rearrangement joins TRBV7-2 to TRBJ1-3, with D possibly matching TRBD1 (6 bases). The CDR3 is made up of 15 amino acids. CDR1 is SGHTA, CDR2 FQGNSA, per germline. V lost 0 bases and J 4 bases, leaving 10 bases between the germline ends. CDR3 nucleotide sequence: TGTGCCAGCAGCTTAGCGCAGGGGTCCGGAAACACCATATATTTT. Amino acids: CASSLAQGSGNTIYF. Based on the CDR3 plus reference TRBV7-2 and TRBJ1-3, the full variable domain is GAGVSQSPSNKVTEKGKDVELRCDPISGHTALYWYRQSLGQGLEFLIYFQGNSAPDKSGLPSDRFSAERTGGSVSTLTIQRTQQEDSAVYLCASSLAQGSGNTIYFGEGSWLTVV.

The chain carries TRBV5-5 and TRBJ2-3, with 13 bases lining up with TRBD2. J gave up 5 bases and V 4 bases, and 13 bases lay outside the gene matches. In germline, CDR1 is SGHKS, CDR2 YYEKEE (reference sequence). This CDR3 is 18 amino acids long. CDR3 protein: CASSKGLAGFGPRDTQYF. The DNA for the CDR3 is TGTGCCAGCAGCAAGGGACTAGCGGGATTTGGGCCGAGAGATACGCAGTATTTT. Variable domain in full (rest from reference TRBV5-5 and TRBJ2-3): DAGVTQSPTHLIKTRGQQVTLRCSPISGHKSVSWYQQVLGQGPQFIFQYYEKEERGRGNFPDRFSARQFPNYSSELNVNALLLGDSALYLCASSKGLAGFGPRDTQYFGPGTRLTVL.

The chain links TRBV10-3 to TRBJ2-1; 9 bases are shared with TRBD1. V was clipped by 6 bases and J by 7 bases; unmatched bases: 13. The CDR3 spans 16 residues. Germline values: CDR1 ENHRY, CDR2 SYGVKD. The CDR3 DNA follows: TGTGCCATCAGGAGAGGTATTTACAGGGGGCCTAATGAGCAGTTCTTC. As protein: CAIRRGIYRGPNEQFF.

The J gene is TRBJ2-5, the V gene TRBV4-2, with D possibly being TRBD1 (6 bases). Germline V gives CDR1 LGHNA, CDR2 YNFKEQ. This CDR3 is built from 14 residues. The V end lost 1 base, the J end lost 5 bases, and 11 bases lay between the germline ends. In nucleotides, the CDR3 is TGTGCCAGCAGCCAAGGCAGGGGTGGGGAGACCCAGTACTTC. Translation: CASSQGRGGETQYF.

The V call is TRBV28, the J call TRBJ1-2; D remains ambiguous. The length of the CDR3 is 13 residues. V was cut by 5 bases and J by 6 bases, with 13 bases left in between. Germline-derived CDR1 and CDR2 are MDHEN and SYDVKM. The CDR3 sequence: CASSAYKRNGYTF. In DNA form, the CDR3 reads TGTGCCAGCAGTGCATACAAAAGGAATGGCTACACCTTC.

This clone was seen a single time. This sequence joins TRBV6-4 and TRBJ1-1; TRBD1 matches at 11 bases. The germline V gene encodes CDR1 MRHNA and CDR2 SNTAGT. This CDR3 region has 14 residues. Trimming at V came to 4 bases and at J to 4 bases, leaving 2 bases not matched to a gene. The CDR3 protein is CASSAGTGGTEAFF. CDR3 DNA sequence: TGTGCCAGCAGTGCCGGGACAGGGGGCACTGAAGCTTTCTTT.

The rearrangement uses TRBV28 and TRBJ1-2, with D unclear. CDR3 length equals 13 residues. Germline CDR1 reads MDHEN; CDR2 reads SYDVKM. V lost 5 bases, J lost 2 bases, and 9 bases lay in between. The CDR3, as DNA: TGTGCCAGCAGTACTGCCCCGAACTATGGCTACACCTTC. This translates into CASSTAPNYGYTF.

The chain has TRBV15 and TRBJ1-4; TRBD1 aligns across 8 bases. V lost 2 bases, J lost 4 bases, and 3 bases stayed unmatched. CDR1 is LNHNV and CDR2 is YYDKDF in the germline V gene (reference sequence). The CDR3 runs to 15 residues. The DNA of the CDR3 is TGTGCCACCAGCAGACAGGGGGCGATTAATGAAAAACTGTTTTTT. Amino acid sequence: CATSRQGAINEKLFF.

This chain joins TRBV3-1 (or the pseudogene TRBV3-2) and TRBJ1-1, with TRBD1 as a possible D gene (6 bases). CDR3 length: 14 amino acids. V was shortened by 4 bases and J by 8 bases, with 17 bases between the two germline ends. CDR1 is LGHDT, CDR2 YNNKEL, per germline (reference sequence). The CDR3 reads CASSPTGRGGEAFF. The CDR3 DNA reads as TGTGCCAGCAGCCCTACAGGGAGGGGGGGAGAAGCTTTCTTT.

The V gene is TRBV30, the J gene TRBJ1-3; D is ambiguous. V was clipped by 0 bases and J by 3 bases, with 12 bases between them. Per the germline V gene, CDR1 is GTSNPN and CDR2 is SVGIG (reference sequence). The CDR3 spans 15 residues. The CDR3 spells CAWSVKKGFGNTIYF. CDR3 coding DNA: TGTGCCTGGAGTGTAAAAAAGGGTTTTGGAAACACCATATATTTT.

The chain is built from TRBV10-3 and TRBJ1-4; D is perhaps TRBD1 (5 bases). The length of the CDR3 is 15 residues. V dropped 4 bases and J dropped 8 bases, with 17 bases sitting between them. Germline V gene lookup returns CDR1 ENHRY and CDR2 SYGVKD. The CDR3 spells CAISGSGTLGEKLFF. The CDR3 DNA is TGTGCCATCAGTGGGTCAGGGACTCTTGGAGAAAAACTGTTTTTT.

The chain couples TRBV28 to TRBJ1-2; 9 bases align to TRBD1. Germline V gene lookup returns CDR1 MDHEN and CDR2 SYDVKM. The CDR3 is 15 residues long. Trimming at V came to 2 bases and at J to 0 bases, leaving 1 base not matched to a gene. CDR3 bases: TGTGCCAGCAGTTTAGGGACAGGGTCTAACTATGGCTACACCTTC. Its translation is CASSLGTGSNYGYTF.

This clone has just one count. This chain connects TRBV11-1 to TRBJ2-5; D remains unclear. CDR3 size: 15 residues. Germline CDR1 SGHAT, CDR2 FQDESV (reference sequence). Trimming took 1 base from V and 5 from J, leaving 14 bases between them. The CDR3: CASSLEGWGMETQYF. CDR3 in DNA: TGTGCCAGCAGCTTAGAAGGGTGGGGAATGGAGACCCAGTACTTC.

The chain recombines TRBV2 with TRBJ1-1; 7 bases fit TRBD1. In germline, CDR1 is SNHLY, CDR2 FYNNEI. The CDR3 runs 15 residues. Unmatched junction bases numbered 16, after V lost 8 bases and J lost 7 bases. CDR3 protein: CASSEVQTGEGEAFF. The CDR3 DNA follows: TGTGCCAGCTCAGAGGTCCAAACAGGGGAGGGTGAAGCTTTCTTT.

This clone was detected ten times or more. The V call is TRBV25-1, the J call TRBJ1-5; 7 bases agree with TRBD1. Germline loops: CDR1 MGHDK, CDR2 SYGVNS. V was clipped by 7 bases and J by 5 bases; unmatched bases: 5. The CDR3 extends over 13 amino acids. CDR3 DNA: TGTGCCAGCAATAGTCAGGGGGATCAGCCCCAGCATTTT. Amino acids: CASNSQGDQPQHF.

This sequence joins TRBV9 and TRBJ2-1; unclear D gene. Germline CDR1 reads SGDLS; CDR2 reads YYNGEE. The CDR3 is made up of 14 amino acids. V lost 0 bases to trimming and J lost 3 bases, with 7 bases between them. The CDR3 protein is CASSVGWDYNEQFF. CDR3 in DNA: TGTGCCAGCAGCGTAGGGTGGGACTACAATGAGCAGTTCTTC. Filled out from reference TRBV9 and TRBJ2-1, the complete variable domain reads DSGVTQTPKHLITATGQRVTLRCSPRSGDLSVYWYQQSLDQGLQFLIQYYNGEERAKGNILERFSAQQFPDLHSELNLSSLELGDSALYFCASSVGWDYNEQFFGPGTRLTVL.